Detailed here is one T cell receptor beta chain. Its antigen is unknown. The PCR used 60 Vbeta and 13 Jbeta primers. The assay was immunoSEQ multiplex PCR, and TCRdb's table has in-frame clones only and misses some. The data contain 130,000 to 150,000 clones, around 85% of them singletons. CDR1 and CDR2 from the germline V gene are SGHTA and FQGTGA. The CDR3 sequence is 19 residues long. Trimming took 0 bases from V and 3 from J; bases not matched to a gene: 8. This sample stems from a study of cytomegalovirus exposure and HLA in healthy donors. Study conclusions and caveats: The study found most TCR sequences rare, yet found some public TCRs in many donors. Altogether, 150 to 200 TCR beta chains were recorded as cytomegalovirus-associated. TCR beta chain V- and J-gene trimming was linked, in a later analysis, to a missense variant in DCLRE1C. In a later analysis, common viral pathogens appeared linked to several of the most significant clusters.

The sequence derives from a man aged 35 to 55 in good health and CMV-seropositive. The sequenced material came from PBMCs. The chain couples TRBV7-3 to TRBJ2-3, with TRBD2 matching over 14 bases. CDR3 amino acids: CASSLTGLAGVHWTDTQYF. CDR3 sequence (DNA): TGTGCCAGCAGCTTAACGGGACTAGCGGGAGTGCATTGGACAGATACGCAGTATTTT. The variable domain in full, completed from reference TRBV7-3 and TRBJ2-3, reads GAGVSQTPSNKVTEKGKYVELRCDPISGHTALYWYRQSLGQGPEFLIYFQGTGAADDSGLPNDRFFAVRPEGSVSTLKIQRTERGDSAVYLCASSLTGLAGVHWTDTQYFGPGTRLTVL.